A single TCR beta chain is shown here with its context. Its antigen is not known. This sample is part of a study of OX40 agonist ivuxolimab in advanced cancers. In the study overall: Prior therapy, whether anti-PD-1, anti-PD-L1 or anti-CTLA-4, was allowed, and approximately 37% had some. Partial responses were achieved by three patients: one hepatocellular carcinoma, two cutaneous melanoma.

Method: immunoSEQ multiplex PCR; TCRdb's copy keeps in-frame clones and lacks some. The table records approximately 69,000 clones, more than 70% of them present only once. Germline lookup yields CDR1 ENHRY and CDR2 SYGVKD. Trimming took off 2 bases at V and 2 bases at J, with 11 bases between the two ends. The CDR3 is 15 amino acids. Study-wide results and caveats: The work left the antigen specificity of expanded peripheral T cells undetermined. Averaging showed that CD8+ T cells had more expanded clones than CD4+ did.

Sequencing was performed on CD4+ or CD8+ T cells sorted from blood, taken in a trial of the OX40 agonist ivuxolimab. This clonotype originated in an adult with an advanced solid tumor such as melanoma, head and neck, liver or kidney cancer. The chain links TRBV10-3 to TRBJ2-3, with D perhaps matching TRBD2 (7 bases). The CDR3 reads CAISERAGATDTQYF. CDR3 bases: TGTGCCATCAGTGAGAGGGCGGGGGCCACAGATACGCAGTATTTT.